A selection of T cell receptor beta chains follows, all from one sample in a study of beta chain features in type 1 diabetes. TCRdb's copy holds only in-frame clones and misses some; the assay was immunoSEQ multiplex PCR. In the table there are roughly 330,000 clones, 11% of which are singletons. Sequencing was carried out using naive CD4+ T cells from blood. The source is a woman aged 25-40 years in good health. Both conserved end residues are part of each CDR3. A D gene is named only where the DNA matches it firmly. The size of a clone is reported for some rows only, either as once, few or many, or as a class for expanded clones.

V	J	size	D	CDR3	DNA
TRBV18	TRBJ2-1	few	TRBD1	CASSPRDRGWGEQFF	TGTGCCAGCTCACCCCGGGACAGGGGCTGGGGTGAGCAGTTCTTC
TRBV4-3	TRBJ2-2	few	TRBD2	CASSQVSGRETGELFF	TGCGCCAGCAGCCAAGTCAGCGGGAGAGAAACCGGGGAGCTGTTTTTT
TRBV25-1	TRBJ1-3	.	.	CASSEGSSGNTIYF	TGTGCCAGCAGTGAAGGGAGCTCTGGAAACACCATATATTTT
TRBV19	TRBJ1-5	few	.	CASSIGWNQPQHF	TGTGCCAGTAGTATTGGCTGGAATCAGCCCCAGCATTTT
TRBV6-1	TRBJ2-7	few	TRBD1	CASSVTGTGAYEQYF	TGTGCCAGCAGTGTCACCGGGACAGGGGCCTACGAGCAGTACTTC
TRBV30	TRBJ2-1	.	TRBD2	CAWSVPAGGYNEQFF	TGTGCCTGGAGTGTACCTGCGGGAGGGTACAATGAGCAGTTCTTC
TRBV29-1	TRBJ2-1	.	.	CSVYSSSSNEQFF	TGCAGCGTGTACTCTTCTAGCAGTAATGAGCAGTTCTTC
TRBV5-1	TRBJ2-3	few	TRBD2	CASSFRGLADGGAQYF	TGCGCCAGCAGCTTTAGGGGACTAGCGGACGGAGGAGCGCAGTATTTT
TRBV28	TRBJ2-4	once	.	CASSSPPRGGIQYF	TGTGCCAGCAGTTCCCCCCCCAGGGGCGGTATTCAGTACTTC
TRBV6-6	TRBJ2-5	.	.	CASSYSGGETQYF	TGTGCCAGCAGTTATAGCGGCGGGGAGACCCAGTACTTC
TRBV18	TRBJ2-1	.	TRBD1	CASSLYRGSNEQFF	TGTGCCAGCTCACTATACAGGGGAAGCAATGAGCAGTTCTTC
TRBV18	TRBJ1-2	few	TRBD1	CASSEDRGFGYGYTF	TGTGCCAGCTCAGAGGACAGGGGTTTTGGCTATGGCTACACCTTC
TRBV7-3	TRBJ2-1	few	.	CASSWAGIDNEQFF	TGTGCCAGCAGCTGGGCAGGTATAGACAATGAGCAGTTCTTC
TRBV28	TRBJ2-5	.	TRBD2	CASSSSGRETQYF	TGTGCCAGCAGCAGTAGCGGGAGAGAGACCCAGTACTTC
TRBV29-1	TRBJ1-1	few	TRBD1	CSAGTGVGTEAFF	TGCAGCGCTGGGACAGGGGTAGGAACTGAAGCTTTCTTT
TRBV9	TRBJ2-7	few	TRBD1	CASSVHGTDVYEQYF	TGTGCCAGCAGCGTCCACGGGACAGACGTCTACGAGCAGTACTTC
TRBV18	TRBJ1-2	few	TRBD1	CASSPPEGAGGYTF	TGTGCCAGCTCACCACCGGAGGGGGCGGGTGGCTACACCTTC
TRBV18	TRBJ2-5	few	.	CASSPPEGRETQYF	TGTGCCAGCTCACCACCGGAGGGTCGTGAGACCCAGTACTTC
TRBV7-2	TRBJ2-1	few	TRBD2	CASSSDLAGHEQFF	TGTGCCAGCAGCTCCGATCTAGCGGGGCATGAGCAGTTCTTC
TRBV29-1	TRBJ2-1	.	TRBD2	CSVEWASGTLGADNEQFF	TGCAGCGTTGAATGGGCTAGCGGGACTCTGGGGGCCGATAATGAGCAGTTCTTC
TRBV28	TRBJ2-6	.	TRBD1	CASTKQGPGANVLTF	TGTGCCAGCACTAAACAGGGGCCAGGGGCCAACGTCCTGACTTTC
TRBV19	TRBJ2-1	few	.	CASSILTSKVEQFF	TGTGCCAGTAGTATACTAACTAGCAAGGTTGAGCAGTTCTTC
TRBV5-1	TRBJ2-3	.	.	CASSLKGEEADTQYF	TGCGCCAGCAGCTTGAAAGGGGAGGAGGCAGATACGCAGTATTTT
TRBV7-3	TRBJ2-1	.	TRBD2	CASSPIPSLAGGSGEQFF	TGTGCCAGCAGCCCTATCCCCTCCCTAGCGGGAGGGTCCGGTGAGCAGTTCTTC
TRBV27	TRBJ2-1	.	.	CASSFTLPVKYNEQFF	TGTGCCAGCAGTTTCACCCTACCTGTTAAGTACAATGAGCAGTTCTTC